The 21 T cell receptor beta chains below were found in one sample sequenced in a study of CD8 T cells in ankylosing spondylitis. Study findings and constraints: For ankylosing spondylitis blood, a TCR beta motif of seven to nine highly homologous variants appeared characteristic.

Using its own MiXCR run on the 5' RACE reads, TCRdb lists one record per CDR3 protein. This sample yields 750,000 to 850,000 distinct CDR3 sequences, of which around 11% are seen a single time; 0.51% belongs to the top ten. Their specific antigens are unknown. Sequences were obtained from blood, either unsorted or a sorted T cell fraction (not recorded which). The origin of the receptors is a male donor with ankylosing spondylitis.

The table lists this clonotype with a few counts. The chain couples TRBV4-2 to TRBJ1-2; D is unresolved. V was cut by 0 bases and J by 11 bases, with 13 bases left in between. Germline values: CDR1 LGHNA, CDR2 YNFKEQ. The CDR3 consists of 13 residues. CDR3 coding DNA: TGTGCCAGCAGCCAAGAAGAGGGCCTCCGGTACACCTTC. Translating it yields CASSQEEGLRYTF.

The rearrangement joins TRBV5-1 to TRBJ2-1; TRBD2 aligns across 8 bases. The germline V gene has CDR1 SGHRS and CDR2 YFSETQ. This CDR3 has 15 amino acids. V dropped 0 bases and J dropped 10; count of bases not matched to a gene: 9. CDR3 residues: CASSLESGSRKEQFF. The CDR3 nucleotides read TGCGCCAGCAGCTTGGAAAGCGGGAGTAGGAAGGAGCAGTTCTTC.

This clonotype was recorded many times. This chain links TRBV20-1 with TRBJ2-1; TRBD2 might be the D (5 bases). The CDR3 length is 12 residues. The germline gives CDR1 DFQATT, CDR2 SNEGSKA (reference sequence). V lost 6 bases and J 5 bases, leaving 11 bases between the germline ends. The chain's CDR3 is CSAPGRNNEQFF. DNA of the CDR3: TGCAGTGCCCCGGGGAGAAACAATGAGCAGTTCTTC.

In this sample, this clonotype turned up many times. The V and J genes are TRBV12-3 or TRBV12-4 and TRBJ2-1, with D perhaps assigned TRBD1 or TRBD2 (5 bases each). CDR3 length: 16 residues. V was shortened by 5 bases and J by 2 bases, with 16 bases between the two germline ends. This CDR3 is CASSPGTPAPYNEQFF. The DNA for the CDR3 is TGTGCCAGCAGTCCCGGGACGCCTGCCCCCTACAATGAGCAGTTCTTC.

This clonotype has more than one count but fewer than ten. The chain combines TRBV20-1 with TRBJ1-6; 11 nucleotides match TRBD1. Germline CDR1 and CDR2: DFQATT and SNEGSKA (reference sequence). J gave up 7 bases and V 7 bases, and 6 bases lay outside the gene matches. This CDR3 comprises 14 residues. In DNA form, the CDR3 reads TGCAGTGTTCGGGACAGGGGGATAAATTCACCCCTCCACTTT. Residues: CSVRDRGINSPLHF.

The rearrangement uses TRBV20-1 and TRBJ2-7; 7 positions agree with TRBD2. The J segment lost 1 base and the V segment lost 3 bases, leaving 9 bases of the junction unmatched. The CDR3 is made up of 15 amino acids. Germline CDR1 reads DFQATT; CDR2 reads SNEGSKA (reference sequence). The CDR3 region is CSASMAAGPSYEQYF. The CDR3 DNA reads as TGCAGTGCTAGTATGGCAGCGGGGCCATCCTACGAGCAGTACTTC.

This clonotype appeared a few times. The chain uses TRBV29-1 and TRBJ1-4; 7 bases line up with TRBD1. V lost 5 bases and J lost 3; bases outside the gene matches: 3. The germline CDR1 and CDR2 sequences are SQVTM and ANQGSEA. CDR3 length: 13 residues. CDR3 nucleotide sequence: TGCAGCGTTTCCGACAGGGCTAATGAAAAACTGTTTTTT. Its protein product is CSVSDRANEKLFF. Filled out from reference TRBV29-1 and TRBJ1-4, the complete variable domain reads SAVISQKPSRDICQRGTSLTIQCQVDSQVTMMFWYRQQPGQSLTLIATANQGSEATYESGFVIDKFPISRPNLTFSTLTVSNMSPEDSSIYLCSVSDRANEKLFFGSGTQLSVL.

This clonotype was found a few times. This chain uses TRBV28 with TRBJ2-3, with no clear D. In germline, CDR1 is MDHEN, CDR2 SYDVKM. Deletions cut 5 bases from V and 7 bases from J, with 7 bases between. CDR3 length: 11 amino acids. The chain's CDR3 is CASSVGNTQYF. CDR3 nucleotide sequence: TGTGCCAGCAGTGTGGGCAATACGCAGTATTTT.

The rearrangement uses TRBV28 and TRBJ2-1, with 7 positions matching TRBD1. Germline CDR1 MDHEN, CDR2 SYDVKM. Trimming at V came to 5 bases and at J to 16 bases, leaving 8 bases not matched to a gene. This CDR3 comprises 11 residues. This CDR3 reads CASSGNRGDFF. The CDR3 DNA reads as TGTGCCAGCAGTGGTAACAGGGGAGACTTCTTC.

The chain links TRBV5-1 to TRBJ1-2; tentative D call: TRBD1 (5 bases). The V end was cut by 0 bases, the J end by 4 bases, with 10 bases between. There are 14 residues in the CDR3. Germline-derived CDR1 and CDR2 are SGHRS and YFSETQ. This CDR3 is CASSLAGGSYGYTF. The CDR3 DNA sequence: TGCGCCAGCAGCTTGGCCGGGGGAAGCTATGGCTACACCTTC.

The chain has TRBV7-2 and TRBJ1-1; no clear D. Trimming pared 3 bases from V and 5 bases from J, leaving 10 bases between. This CDR3 comprises 13 residues. The germline CDR1 and CDR2 sequences are SGHTA and FQGNSA. CDR3 DNA sequence: TGTGCCAGCAGCTTGTGGAGTGGAACTGAAGCTTTCTTT. Its protein is CASSLWSGTEAFF. The full variable domain, its missing parts supplied by reference TRBV7-2 and TRBJ1-1, is GAGVSQSPSNKVTEKGKDVELRCDPISGHTALYWYRQSLGQGLEFLIYFQGNSAPDKSGLPSDRFSAERTGGSVSTLTIQRTQQEDSAVYLCASSLWSGTEAFFGQGTRLTVV.

V is TRBV6-2 or TRBV6-3 and J is TRBJ2-3; 9 bases fit TRBD1. This CDR3 contains 16 residues. V shed 7 bases and J 9 bases; nucleotides not matched to a gene: 17. The V gene's germline CDR1 is MNHEY and CDR2 SVGEGT. The CDR3 region has the DNA TGTGCCAGCACCACCACCGGGACAGGGAGAGTTAGGACGCAGTATTTT. Residues: CASTTTGTGRVRTQYF.

This clonotype was detected only a few times. The V gene is TRBV20-1, the J gene TRBJ1-5; D is possibly TRBD1 (5 bases). Germline CDR1 DFQATT, CDR2 SNEGSKA (reference sequence). The V gene lost 4 bases and the J gene lost 2 bases, with 12 bases spanning the gap. The CDR3 spans 14 residues. CDR3 loop: CSATLGDRNQPQHF. In DNA form, the CDR3 reads TGCAGTGCTACCCTGGGGGATCGCAATCAGCCCCAGCATTTT.

This clonotype has more than one count but fewer than ten. The rearrangement links TRBV29-1 to TRBJ1-1, with D unclear. The CDR3 consists of 12 residues. Trimming removed 7 bases from V and 1 base from J, with 10 bases in between. The germline V gene has CDR1 SQVTM and CDR2 ANQGSEA. The CDR3 nucleotides are TGCAGCGCTTCAGATACGAACACTGAAGCTTTCTTT. Protein: CSASDTNTEAFF.

The table lists this clonotype with a few counts. The CDR3 region has the DNA TGCGCCAGCAGCCGACAGACAGCCAGCTCCTACGAGCAGTACTTC. Protein product: CASSRQTASSYEQYF. V and J are TRBV5-1 and TRBJ2-7; weak D call: TRBD1 (5 bases). Trimming pared 4 bases from V and 0 bases from J, leaving 14 bases between. Germline V lookup: CDR1 SGHRS, CDR2 YFSETQ. The CDR3 contains 15 residues.

This clonotype appeared a few times. This chain connects TRBV2 to TRBJ2-7, with D unclear. The germline V gene has CDR1 SNHLY and CDR2 FYNNEI. The CDR3 loop spans 12 amino acids. V lost 8 bases, J lost 5 bases, and 13 bases lay in between. The CDR3 here is CASSDETDEQYF. CDR3 coding DNA: TGTGCCAGCTCGGACGAAACAGACGAGCAGTACTTC.

This clonotype was seen many times. The chain employs TRBV20-1 and TRBJ1-6; D remains ambiguous. The germline CDR1 and CDR2 sequences are DFQATT and SNEGSKA (reference sequence). V shed 6 bases and J shed 15 bases, with 12 bases lying between them. The CDR3 consists of 10 residues. In DNA, the CDR3 is TGCAGTGCGTACAATTCGGGCCTCCACTTT. It yields the protein CSAYNSGLHF.

In its sample, this clonotype was seen many times. CDR3 sequence (DNA): TGTGCCAGCAGTGAATCGGGGTTTCCCGAAGCTTTCTTT. Protein sequence: CASSESGFPEAFF. The V gene is TRBV25-1, the J gene TRBJ1-1; no reliable D call. This CDR3 contains 13 residues. CDR1 MGHDK and CDR2 SYGVNS come from the germline V gene. V lost 1 base to trimming and J lost 8 bases, with 11 bases between them.

This clonotype was found many times. This chain uses TRBV20-1 with TRBJ2-5; a possible D gene is TRBD2 (5 bases). Trimming cost V 6 bases and J 5 bases, with 10 bases left between them. This CDR3 is built from 11 residues. Germline CDR1 reads DFQATT; CDR2 reads SNEGSKA (reference sequence). CDR3: CSALAWETQYF. The CDR3 DNA follows: TGCAGTGCCCTAGCTTGGGAGACCCAGTACTTC.

This chain connects TRBV6-6 to TRBJ1-2, with a weak D call TRBD1 (5 bases). The CDR3 has 12 residues. The ends were cut back, 4 bases at V and 7 bases at J, with 10 bases in the middle. The germline V gene has CDR1 MNHNY and CDR2 SVGAGI (reference sequence). Written as DNA, the CDR3 is TGTGCCAGCAGTTCGTACGGGGGTGGCTACACCTTC. Residues: CASSSYGGGYTF.

The V gene is TRBV29-1, the J gene TRBJ2-6; D ambiguous. V lost 5 bases and J 0 bases, leaving 8 bases between the germline ends. Germline CDR1 SQVTM, CDR2 ANQGSEA. The CDR3 extends over 14 amino acids. The CDR3 loop reads CSVTAYSGANVLTF. Written as DNA, the CDR3 is TGCAGCGTTACGGCATACTCTGGGGCCAACGTCCTGACTTTC.